This TCR beta chain came from a study of blood T cell repertoires in COVID-19 (dated by TCRdb to the early 2020s). A note on the overall study: Samples covering the acute and convalescent phases of COVID-19 were provided by collaborators in the United States, Italy and Spain. The prospective study material was composed of cDNA or gDNA derived from T cells, B-cell-depleted T cells, or PBMCs. Deeply sampled blood TCRbeta repertoires from subjects exposed to, actively infected with, or recovered from COVID-19 were included in the dataset. The repertoires were released in a freely available public database intended as a resource for research on the immune response to SARS-CoV-2. The samples were drawn from two sources: the first 160 participants of the ongoing ImmuneRACE study, and 1,254 subjects contributed by 6 global collaborators. Nearly every sample came with metadata listing a de-identified subject ID, COVID-19 status, age in years and sex. Where available, HLA class I and class II types were taken from metadata supplied by the sample provider and were not determined by assay-based typing. Broader findings and caveats from the paper: How much clinical and demographic metadata was included differed by source and by participant, and the metadata was provided uncurated.

Participants in the prospective study were aged roughly 18 to 100 years, lived in under 30 United States geographic areas, and enrolled through a virtual design. In the prospective study, participants were assigned to cohorts based on the clinical history participants reported in a screening survey and a study questionnaire. Each participant in the prospective study had whole blood, serum and a nasopharyngeal or oropharyngeal swab collected by mobile phlebotomists. Additional blood draws and questionnaires over an approximately 2-month period could optionally be provided by prospective study participants. Prospective study blood samples were shipped either frozen or at room temperature before DNA extraction. TCRbeta CDR3 regions were amplified from genomic DNA using the immunoSEQ Assay, a bias-controlled multiplex PCR. As for the original processing: Nucleated cell counts per sample were estimated from amplification of reference gene primers within the assay. To quantify the absolute abundance of each unique TCRbeta CDR3 rearrangement, sequence reads were collapsed and filtered. Productive Simpson clonality was computed per sample as the square root of Simpson's diversity index over productive rearrangements. Entries here come from immuneACCESS through TCRdb and include only in-frame sequences with V and J called. Some clones fail to appear in such tables; in the studies checked, an unresolved V gene covers under half of the shortfall, and the cause of the remainder is unknown. D and trimming come from the DNA, and the V and J calls and clone size come from that table. Here the sample has 200,000 or so clones; about nine tenths occur a single time. The top ten clonotypes cover 3% to 4.5% of the sample.

Via the germline V gene, CDR1 is MDHEN and CDR2 SYDVKM. From cysteine to phenylalanine, the CDR3 is 15 amino acids long. Only the CDR3 portion is preserved as DNA: 45 bases, with reading frame beginning at the first base. For this chain, trimming is 4 bases at the V end and 7 bases at the J end, and the number of junction bases without a gene match is 7. A remark on this clone: The antigen it recognizes is unknown. Base qualities are not recorded, but no much larger clone differs from it by a single base.

In this chain, TRBV28 is recombined with TRBJ1-4, with 9 bases in between that match TRBD1. The sequencing input was PBMCs or T cells enriched from blood (not recorded which). The sequence was obtained from a woman in her forties with acute COVID-19. The DNA sequence reads TGTGCCAGCAGTTCTCCGGACAGGGGAGTTGAAAAACTGTTTTTT. It is translated as CASSSPDRGVEKLFF.